This passage covers 14 T cell receptor beta chains from one sample sequenced in a study of T cell repertoires in cytomegalovirus infection. One entry per CDR3 protein results from TCRdb running MiXCR on the reads. The sample yields hundreds of thousands of distinct CDR3 sequences, over 25% seen once. Their antigens remain unidentified. The starting material was cultured CD8+ T cells from PBMCs, obtained from culture after CMV antigen stimulation. These TCRs come from a human donor in good health (CMV status not recorded). Some clones in this sample may be carry-over from other donors' samples.

This chain connects TRBV6-1 to TRBJ1-1; D remains ambiguous. V lost 4 bases, J lost 3 bases, and 9 bases lay in between. CDR3 length equals 13 residues. Per the germline V gene, CDR1 is MNHNS and CDR2 is SASEGT. CDR3 amino acids: CASSGIGHTEAFF. In DNA, the CDR3 is TGTGCCAGCAGTGGCATTGGGCACACTGAAGCTTTCTTT.

The chain couples TRBV7-9 to TRBJ1-2; TRBD1 might be the D (5 bases). Germline V gene data show CDR1 as SEHNR and CDR2 as FQNEAQ (reference sequence). Trimming stripped 5 bases from V and 7 bases from J, with 17 bases between. This CDR3 is 14 amino acids long. CDR3 residues: CASSPVSGFAGYTF. DNA of the CDR3: TGTGCCAGCAGCCCAGTTTCAGGGTTTGCTGGCTACACCTTC.

This clonotype was seen only a few times. The V call is TRBV2, the J call TRBJ2-7, with D perhaps TRBD1 or TRBD2 (5 bases each). CDR1 SNHLY and CDR2 FYNNEI come from the germline V gene. The CDR3 is 13 amino acids. With 5 bases removed from V and 5 bases from J, the gap between germline ends came to 13 bases. This chain's CDR3 is CASSPKGPHEQYF. The CDR3 DNA sequence: TGTGCCAGCAGTCCAAAGGGACCCCACGAGCAGTACTTC.

The rearrangement uses TRBV28 and TRBJ2-5; D may be TRBD1 or TRBD2 (5 bases each). Trimming cost V 5 bases and J 5 bases, with 18 bases left between them. The CDR3 has 15 amino acids. Germline V gene data show CDR1 as MDHEN and CDR2 as SYDVKM. CDR3 in DNA: TGTGCCAGCAGTAACAGACAGAGCTGGGGGGAGACCCAGTACTTC. This gives the protein CASSNRQSWGETQYF. The whole variable domain, remainder taken from reference TRBV28 and TRBJ2-5, is DVKVTQSSRYLVKRTGEKVFLECVQDMDHENMFWYRQDPGLGLRLIYFSYDVKMKEKGDIPEGYSVSREKKERFSLILESASTNQTSMYLCASSNRQSWGETQYFGPGTRLLVL.

The gene calls are TRBV7-3 and TRBJ1-5; weak D call: TRBD1 (5 bases). The CDR3 is 18 residues long. The V end was cut by 4 bases, the J end by 0 bases, with 19 bases between. Per germline, CDR1 SGHTA and CDR2 FQGTGA. The CDR3: CASSSSSQAPDSNQPQHF. DNA for the CDR3: TGTGCCAGCAGCTCCTCTTCACAGGCACCCGATAGCAATCAGCCCCAGCATTTT. Variable domain in full (rest from reference TRBV7-3 and TRBJ1-5): GAGVSQTPSNKVTEKGKYVELRCDPISGHTALYWYRQSLGQGPEFLIYFQGTGAADDSGLPNDRFFAVRPEGSVSTLKIQRTERGDSAVYLCASSSSSQAPDSNQPQHFGDGTRLSIL.

The V and J genes are TRBV5-1 and TRBJ2-2, with D possibly being TRBD1 or TRBD2 (5 bases each). CDR1 and CDR2 from the germline V gene are SGHRS and YFSETQ. V was shortened by 1 base and J by 4 bases, with 11 bases between the two germline ends. The CDR3 has 15 amino acids. The CDR3 reads CASSLRWDRTGELFF. The CDR3 bases are TGCGCCAGCAGCTTGAGATGGGACCGCACCGGGGAGCTGTTTTTT. Combining the CDR3 with reference TRBV5-1 and TRBJ2-2 gives the whole variable domain KAGVTQTPRYLIKTRGQQVTLSCSPISGHRSVSWYQQTPGQGLQFLFEYFSETQRNKGNFPGRFSGRQFSNSRSEMNVSTLELGDSALYLCASSLRWDRTGELFFGEGSRLTVL.

This clonotype was counted between two and nine times. J is TRBJ2-3 and V is TRBV29-1; D not resolved. This CDR3 has 10 residues. Germline V gene lookup returns CDR1 SQVTM and CDR2 ANQGSEA. V was shortened by 6 bases and J by 4 bases, with 5 bases between the two germline ends. The CDR3 sequence is CSVFSDTQYF. For the CDR3, the DNA is TGCAGCGTGTTCTCAGATACGCAGTATTTT.

This clonotype was counted a few times. The chain carries TRBV4-1 and TRBJ2-1; 10 nucleotides line up with TRBD2. The CDR3 spans 16 residues. CDR1 and CDR2 from the germline V gene are MGHRA and YSYEKL. V lost 1 base to trimming and J lost 5 bases; unmatched junction nucleotides: 5. The CDR3 sequence: CASSQVLSGGDNEQFF. The CDR3 bases are TGCGCCAGCAGCCAAGTCTTGAGCGGGGGGGACAATGAGCAGTTCTTC.

CDR3 nucleotide sequence: TGCAGTGCTAGACAGGGACGTCGCACTGAAGCTTTCTTT. Protein product: CSARQGRRTEAFF. The chain joins TRBV20-1 to TRBJ1-1; tentatively, D is TRBD1 (5 bases). V was shortened by 2 bases and J by 4 bases, with 11 bases between the two germline ends. CDR1 and CDR2 (germline): DFQATT, SNEGSKA (reference sequence). The CDR3 extends over 13 amino acids.

The chain has TRBV12-3 or TRBV12-4 and TRBJ1-2, with 7 bases fitting TRBD1. Trimming at V came to 6 bases and at J to 8 bases, leaving 9 bases not matched to a gene. This CDR3 comprises 13 residues. The CDR3 reads CASRLDRVGGYTF. Written as DNA, the CDR3 is TGTGCCAGCAGACTCGACAGGGTGGGGGGCTACACCTTC.

This clonotype came up a few times. The J gene is TRBJ2-5, the V gene TRBV27; no reliable D call. The CDR3 runs to 14 residues. Germline V gives CDR1 MNHEY, CDR2 SMNVEV (reference sequence). V lost 1 base and J 0 bases, leaving 6 bases between the germline ends. The CDR3 DNA reads as TGTGCCAGCAGTTTATGGTCAGACCAAGAGACCCAGTACTTC. Translating gives CASSLWSDQETQYF.

The V and J genes are TRBV7-6 and TRBJ2-1, with D maybe TRBD2 (6 bases). The CDR3 length is 18 residues. Germline values: CDR1 SGHVS, CDR2 FNYEAQ. The V end was cut by 5 bases, the J end by 0 bases, with 20 bases between. CDR3 region: CASSLRTGPTSSYNEQFF. The CDR3, as DNA: TGTGCCAGCAGCCTTCGGACGGGACCGACTAGCTCCTACAATGAGCAGTTCTTC.

This chain uses TRBV4-1 with TRBJ1-2; no clear D. This CDR3 comprises 18 residues. CDR1 is MGHRA, CDR2 YSYEKL, per germline. V dropped 2 bases and J dropped 6 bases, with 25 bases sitting between them. The CDR3 here is CASSQIYLPHSSGDGYTF. The CDR3 DNA reads TGCGCCAGCAGCCAAATCTACCTTCCCCACAGCTCCGGCGATGGCTACACCTTC.

This clonotype was detected only a few times. The V gene is TRBV4-1, the J gene TRBJ2-5, with TRBD2 matching over 10 bases. The CDR3 extends over 16 amino acids. Germline assignment: CDR1 MGHRA and CDR2 YSYEKL. Trimming removed 7 bases from V and 1 base from J; junction bases left unmatched: 9. CDR3 DNA sequence: TGCGCCAGCAAAAAACTAGCGGGGCTAAGCCAAGAGACCCAGTACTTC. Protein: CASKKLAGLSQETQYF.